This TCR beta chain derives from a study of T cell changes during pregnancy in multiple sclerosis (dated by TCRdb to the late 2010s). As for the study more broadly: In women with multiple sclerosis, the researchers looked at how the T cell repertoire shifted as pregnancy progressed.

The CDR3 covers 16 residues, taking in both the cysteine and the phenylalanine. Only CDR3 DNA is held: 48 bases, read in frame from base 1. Trimming accounts for 7 bases at V and 4 bases at J, while the number of junction bases matched to no gene is 10. CDR1 SGDLS and CDR2 YYNGEE are derived from the germline V gene. Library preparation employed the immunoSEQ multiplex PCR assay. Sourced from immuneACCESS, this table was stored by TCRdb with only in-frame sequences that have V and J called. A share of the clones is absent; for the studies checked, an unresolved V gene accounts for under half, and the remainder has no known explanation. This sample comprises tens of thousands of clones, 80% to 95% of them detected only once. Of the sample, 0.9% to 0.95% is held by the ten largest clones. This clone was picked up one time. The target of this receptor is not known. Base qualities are missing; no much larger clone stands one base away.

The rearranged chain carries TRBV9 and TRBJ2-3; 12 central nucleotides agree with TRBD2. The starting material was peripheral blood, obtained before pregnancy. The receptor's source is a female donor with multiple sclerosis, enrolled in a pregnancy study. The CDR3 has the sequence CASRTATSGSSDTQYF. The sequence in DNA is TGTGCCAGCCGAACCGCGACTAGCGGGAGTTCAGATACGCAGTATTTT.